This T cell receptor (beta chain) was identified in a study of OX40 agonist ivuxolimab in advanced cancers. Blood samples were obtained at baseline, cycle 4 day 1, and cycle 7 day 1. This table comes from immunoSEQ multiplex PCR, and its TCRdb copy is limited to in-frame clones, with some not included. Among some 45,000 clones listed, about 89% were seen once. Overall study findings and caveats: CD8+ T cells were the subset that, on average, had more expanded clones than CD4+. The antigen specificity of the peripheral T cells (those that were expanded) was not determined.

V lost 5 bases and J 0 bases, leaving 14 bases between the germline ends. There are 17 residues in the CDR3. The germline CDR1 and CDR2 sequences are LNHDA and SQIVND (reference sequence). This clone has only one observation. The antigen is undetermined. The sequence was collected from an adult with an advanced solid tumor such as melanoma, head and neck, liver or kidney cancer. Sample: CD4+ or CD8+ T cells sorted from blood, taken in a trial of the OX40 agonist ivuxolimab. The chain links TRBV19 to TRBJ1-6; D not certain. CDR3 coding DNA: TGTGCCAGTAGTCTCTCTCCCTCGAGCTCCTATAATTCACCCCTCCACTTT. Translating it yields CASSLSPSSSYNSPLHF.